The 30 T cell receptor beta chains below come from one sample, sequenced in a study of blood T cell repertoires in COVID-19. Profiled with immunoSEQ multiplex PCR; TCRdb holds only in-frame clones, not every one. The sample has roughly 180,000 clones; about 76% are singletons. The sequenced material came from peripheral blood. These receptors came from a woman between 45 and 60 years old with active or convalescent COVID-19.

This clone was counted at least ten times. The chain employs TRBV5-1 and TRBJ2-3; perhaps TRBD1 as D (5 bases). V lost 1 base to trimming and J lost 0 bases, with 6 bases between them. Germline CDR1 SGHRS, CDR2 YFSETQ. The CDR3 sequence is 14 residues long. The CDR3: CASSLYRSTDTQYF. CDR3 sequence (DNA): TGCGCCAGCAGCTTGTACAGGAGCACAGATACGCAGTATTTT.

V and J are TRBV4-3 and TRBJ2-5; the match to TRBD2 covers 10 bases. The germline V gene has CDR1 LGHNA and CDR2 YSLEER. J gave up 3 bases and V 4 bases, and 8 bases lay outside the gene matches. The CDR3 is made up of 16 amino acids. Written as DNA, the CDR3 is TGCGCCAGCAGCCCCGGGGGTAGCGGGGGGAAAGAGACCCAGTACTTC. Its protein is CASSPGGSGGKETQYF.

CDR3 in DNA: TGTGCCAGCAGTTGCGCCGGGACAGGATGCACAGATACGCAGTATTTT. It yields the protein CASSCAGTGCTDTQYF. The chain has TRBV5-6 and TRBJ2-3; 8 nucleotides line up with TRBD1. Per germline, CDR1 SGHDT and CDR2 YYEEEE. This CDR3 is built from 16 residues. Trimming cost V 5 bases and J 1 base; bases outside gene matches: 9. Together with reference TRBV5-6 and TRBJ2-3, the CDR3 gives the full variable domain: DAGVTQSPTHLIKTRGQQVTLRCSPKSGHDTVSWYQQALGQGPQFIFQYYEEEERQRGNFPDRFSGHQFPNYSSELNVNALLLGDSALYLCASSCAGTGCTDTQYFGPGTRLTVL.

The chain uses TRBV5-1 and TRBJ2-7, with 7 nucleotides matching TRBD1. The CDR3 extends over 17 amino acids. Germline V gives CDR1 SGHRS, CDR2 YFSETQ. V lost 2 bases, J lost 5 bases, and 16 bases stayed unmatched. CDR3 in amino acids: CASSFGGMRQGNNEQYF. CDR3 sequence (DNA): TGCGCCAGCAGCTTTGGGGGCATGAGACAGGGAAACAACGAGCAGTACTTC.

The chain carries TRBV15 and TRBJ1-2; a possible D gene is TRBD1 (6 bases). Trimming pared 4 bases from V and 2 bases from J, leaving 11 bases between. The germline V gene encodes CDR1 LNHNV and CDR2 YYDKDF (reference sequence). This CDR3 comprises 14 residues. This CDR3 reads CATSKQGQNYGYTF. CDR3 sequence (DNA): TGTGCCACCAGCAAACAGGGCCAGAACTATGGCTACACCTTC. Combining the CDR3 with reference TRBV15 and TRBJ1-2 gives the whole variable domain DAMVIQNPRYQVTQFGKPVTLSCSQTLNHNVMYWYQQKSSQAPKLLFHYYDKDFNNEADTPDNFQSRRPNTSFCFLDIRSPGLGDTAMYLCATSKQGQNYGYTFGSGTRLTVV.

V gene TRBV3-1 (or the pseudogene TRBV3-2) combines with J gene TRBJ1-4; 7 positions match TRBD1. Trimming at V came to 3 bases and at J to 8 bases, leaving 6 bases not matched to a gene. CDR3 size: 14 residues. Germline V gives CDR1 LGHDT, CDR2 YNNKEL (reference sequence). The CDR3 loop is CASSHTGVGEKLFF. The CDR3 DNA is TGTGCCAGCAGCCACACAGGGGTAGGGGAAAAACTGTTTTTT.

For the CDR3, the DNA is TGTGCCAGCAGGGAACAGGGTCTCGGGAACACTGAAGCTTTCTTT. Amino acids: CASREQGLGNTEAFF. The chain carries TRBV2 and TRBJ1-1; weak D call: TRBD1 (6 bases). This CDR3 is built from 15 residues. The V gene's germline CDR1 is SNHLY and CDR2 FYNNEI. Trimming took 6 bases from V and 1 from J, leaving 15 bases between them.

V and J are TRBV2 and TRBJ1-5, with D hard to call. V was trimmed by 1 base and J by 6 bases, leaving 7 bases between them. Germline assignment: CDR1 SNHLY and CDR2 FYNNEI. CDR3 length: 13 residues. The CDR3 loop is CASSEGYGQPQHF. The CDR3 DNA is TGTGCCAGCAGTGAAGGGTACGGTCAGCCCCAGCATTTT.

To note about this clone: This CDR3 is also generated by other DNA sequences in the sample. The chain joins TRBV19 to TRBJ2-5; TRBD1 might be the D (6 bases). V was shortened by 3 bases and J by 2 bases, with 7 bases between the two germline ends. CDR3 length equals 13 residues. Germline V gives CDR1 LNHDA, CDR2 SQIVND (reference sequence). The CDR3 region is CASSIGQQETQYF. The CDR3 region has the DNA TGTGCCAGTAGTATCGGACAGCAAGAGACCCAGTACTTC. The complete variable domain, with remaining parts taken from reference TRBV19 and TRBJ2-5, reads DGGITQSPKYLFRKEGQNVTLSCEQNLNHDAMYWYRQDPGQGLRLIYYSQIVNDFQKGDIAEGYSVSREKKESFPLTVTSAQKNPTAFYLCASSIGQQETQYFGPGTRLLVL.

The chain carries TRBV5-6 and TRBJ2-5; 15 bases map to TRBD2. Trimming took 4 bases from V and 5 from J; bases not matched to a gene: 12. Germline V gene sequence: CDR1 SGHDT, CDR2 YYEEEE. This CDR3 contains 18 residues. CDR3 in amino acids: CASSLRTSGRAGYETQYF. For the CDR3, the DNA is TGTGCCAGCAGCCTACGGACTAGCGGGAGGGCCGGATATGAGACCCAGTACTTC.

The CDR3 nucleotides read TGTGCCAGCAGCTTAGGGCTGTTCGACAATCAGCCCCAGCATTTT. This codes for CASSLGLFDNQPQHF. The rearrangement uses TRBV7-2 and TRBJ1-5; no firm D call. In germline, CDR1 is SGHTA, CDR2 FQGNSA. V lost 1 base and J 3 bases, leaving 10 bases between the germline ends. The CDR3 spans 15 residues.

This clone was detected a few times. V and J are TRBV5-1 and TRBJ2-5, with a possible D match to TRBD1 (5 bases). V lost 4 bases and J 4 bases, leaving 11 bases between the germline ends. Germline values: CDR1 SGHRS, CDR2 YFSETQ. The CDR3 spans 13 residues. In DNA form, the CDR3 reads TGCGCCAGCAGCCGAGACAGTATAGAGACCCAGTACTTC. Amino acids: CASSRDSIETQYF.

V and J are TRBV27 and TRBJ2-4; perhaps TRBD1 as D (5 bases). The CDR3 is 16 residues long. With 2 bases removed from V and 2 bases from J, the gap between germline ends came to 13 bases. CDR1 is MNHEY and CDR2 is SMNVEV in the germline V gene (reference sequence). This CDR3 reads CASSLGQGRTKNIQYF. The DNA for the CDR3 is TGTGCCAGCAGTTTAGGGCAGGGTAGGACCAAAAACATTCAGTACTTC.

This clone occurred a few times. This chain connects TRBV30 to TRBJ1-1; D gene unclear. The CDR3 is 14 residues long. Trimming stripped 1 base from V and 0 bases from J, with 9 bases between. CDR1 GTSNPN and CDR2 SVGIG come from the germline V gene (reference sequence). CDR3 residues: CAWSEEVMNTEAFF. As DNA, the CDR3 is TGTGCCTGGAGTGAGGAGGTCATGAACACTGAAGCTTTCTTT.

CDR3 amino acids: CASSIGRGARPDTQYF. The DNA for the CDR3 is TGTGCCAGTAGTATAGGTCGGGGGGCCAGACCAGATACGCAGTATTTT. This chain links TRBV19 with TRBJ2-3, with D perhaps matching TRBD2 (7 bases). Trimming left V 1 base short and J 4 bases short, with 15 bases between. Germline CDR1 reads LNHDA; CDR2 reads SQIVND (reference sequence). The length of the CDR3 is 16 residues.

This chain uses TRBV30 with TRBJ2-7, with D perhaps TRBD2 (5 bases). V was pared by 8 bases and J by 1 base, with 18 bases between. Germline values: CDR1 GTSNPN, CDR2 SVGIG (reference sequence). This CDR3 region has 14 residues. The CDR3 region has the DNA TGTGCCCTGGCGGAGGACGGCCGATCCTACGAGCAGTACTTC. Protein: CALAEDGRSYEQYF.

The chain couples TRBV19 to TRBJ2-7, with 14 positions matching TRBD2. Unmatched junction bases numbered 4, after V lost 3 bases and J lost 6 bases. Germline CDR1 LNHDA, CDR2 SQIVND (reference sequence). This CDR3 is 15 amino acids long. This chain's CDR3 is CASSMGLAGASEQYF. DNA for the CDR3: TGTGCCAGTAGTATGGGACTAGCGGGAGCGTCCGAGCAGTACTTC.

J is TRBJ1-1 and V is TRBV7-8; perhaps TRBD1 as D (5 bases). The length of the CDR3 is 15 residues. From germline, CDR1 is SGHVS and CDR2 FQNEAQ. V was clipped by 3 bases and J by 0 bases, with 11 bases between them. CDR3 region: CASSLTALMNTEAFF. CDR3 DNA: TGTGCCAGCAGCTTGACAGCCTTAATGAACACTGAAGCTTTCTTT.

The chain couples TRBV28 to TRBJ1-2; 8 bases are shared with TRBD1. V shed 7 bases, J shed 8 bases, and the junction held 9 bases outside the gene matches. The germline V gene encodes CDR1 MDHEN and CDR2 SYDVKM. The CDR3 has 13 amino acids. The CDR3 here is CASTPDRVRGYTF. The CDR3 DNA sequence: TGTGCCAGCACCCCGGACAGGGTTAGGGGCTACACCTTC.

The V gene is TRBV5-1, the J gene TRBJ2-1, with 7 positions matching TRBD2. In germline, CDR1 is SGHRS, CDR2 YFSETQ. The length of the CDR3 is 14 residues. V was pared by 0 bases and J by 5 bases, with 2 bases of the junction left unmatched. The CDR3 sequence: CASSLASGNNEQFF. The CDR3 DNA is TGCGCCAGCAGCTTGGCTAGCGGTAACAATGAGCAGTTCTTC.

The gene calls are TRBV7-9 and TRBJ1-5; D gene ambiguous. Germline values: CDR1 SEHNR, CDR2 FQNEAQ (reference sequence). CDR3 length equals 14 residues. Trimming took 5 bases from V and 7 from J, leaving 15 bases between them. DNA of the CDR3: TGTGCCAGCAGCCCTACGGGTTCAAGACAGCCCCAGCATTTT. Translation: CASSPTGSRQPQHF.

In its sample, this clone was seen a few times. V gene TRBV30 combines with J gene TRBJ1-6; tentatively, D is TRBD1 (6 bases). Per germline, CDR1 GTSNPN and CDR2 SVGIG (reference sequence). The V end lost 0 bases, the J end lost 7 bases, and 13 bases lay between the germline ends. This CDR3 spans 15 amino acids. DNA for the CDR3: TGTGCCTGGAGTGTACAGGCAGGGGTCAATTCACCCCTCCACTTT. Its protein product is CAWSVQAGVNSPLHF. The full variable domain, rest sourced from reference TRBV30 and TRBJ1-6, is SQTIHQWPATLVQPVGSPLSLECTVEGTSNPNLYWYRQAAGRGLQLLFYSVGIGQISSEVPQNLSASRPQDRQFILSSKKLLLSDSGFYLCAWSVQAGVNSPLHFGNGTRLTVT.

The chain is built from TRBV7-2 and TRBJ2-7; TRBD2 matches 10 bases. With V trimmed by 1 base and J by 2 bases, 2 bases remained unmatched. Germline V lookup: CDR1 SGHTA, CDR2 FQGNSA. This CDR3 spans 15 amino acids. The DNA of the CDR3 is TGTGCCAGCAGCTTAGTAGCGGGGGGAACCTACGAGCAGTACTTC. Translating gives CASSLVAGGTYEQYF.

The gene calls are TRBV30 and TRBJ2-1; TRBD2 matches 10 bases. Trimming cost V 3 bases and J 5 bases; bases outside gene matches: 10. Looked up from germline, CDR1 is GTSNPN and CDR2 is SVGIG (reference sequence). The CDR3 covers 16 residues. As DNA, the CDR3 is TGTGCCTGGAGCGCCCTTCTAGCGGGGGTTAACAATGAGCAGTTCTTC. This sequence encodes CAWSALLAGVNNEQFF.

The V and J genes are TRBV7-8 and TRBJ2-4, with D maybe TRBD2 (5 bases). This CDR3 is built from 17 residues. V was pared by 3 bases and J by 1 base, with 16 bases between. Germline loops: CDR1 SGHVS, CDR2 FQNEAQ. The CDR3 here is CASSFGVSSGAKNIQYF. DNA of the CDR3: TGTGCCAGCAGCTTTGGGGTATCATCGGGGGCCAAAAACATTCAGTACTTC.

The chain recombines TRBV28 with TRBJ1-2; 8 nucleotides agree with TRBD1. Germline CDR1 MDHEN, CDR2 SYDVKM. Trimming removed 4 bases from V and 1 base from J; junction bases left unmatched: 8. CDR3 length: 16 amino acids. The CDR3 loop reads CASSSGQGWFNYGYTF. The CDR3 bases are TGTGCCAGCAGTTCCGGACAGGGATGGTTTAACTATGGCTACACCTTC.

The rearrangement uses TRBV5-1 and TRBJ2-3; possibly TRBD2 for D (5 bases). This CDR3 spans 15 amino acids. CDR1 SGHRS and CDR2 YFSETQ come from the germline V gene. V was pared by 1 base and J by 2 bases, with 11 bases between. The CDR3 sequence is CASSLSGKNTDTQYF. DNA of the CDR3: TGCGCCAGCAGCTTGTCGGGGAAGAACACAGATACGCAGTATTTT.

This sequence joins TRBV27 and TRBJ1-1; a possible D gene is TRBD1 (6 bases). The CDR3 loop spans 14 amino acids. Trimming shortened V by 4 bases and J by 5 bases, and 14 bases separated the two germline ends. The germline V gene has CDR1 MNHEY and CDR2 SMNVEV (reference sequence). The CDR3 reads CASSSQGLGTEAFF. For the CDR3, the DNA is TGTGCCAGCAGTTCACAGGGATTGGGGACTGAAGCTTTCTTT.

This sequence joins TRBV5-1 and TRBJ2-1; TRBD1 matches 7 bases. There are 16 residues in the CDR3. Germline V CDR1 and CDR2: SGHRS, YFSETQ. V shed 6 bases and J 4 bases; nucleotides not matched to a gene: 13. The CDR3 nucleotides read TGCGCCAGCACACGAACCCAAGGGGGCGGGTACAATGAGCAGTTCTTC. This sequence encodes CASTRTQGGGYNEQFF.

The chain is built from TRBV30 and TRBJ2-1; no reliable D call. The CDR3 totals 12 residues. Trimming left V 7 bases short and J 8 bases short, with 15 bases between. Germline V gene sequence: CDR1 GTSNPN, CDR2 SVGIG (reference sequence). CDR3 protein: CASRADFHEQFF. The CDR3 bases are TGTGCCTCACGAGCCGATTTCCATGAGCAGTTCTTC.